The 16 T cell receptor beta chains below all came from one sample that was sequenced in a study of T cell responses to AZD1222 COVID-19 vaccine. Profiled with immunoSEQ multiplex PCR; TCRdb holds only in-frame clones, not every one. Among some 100,000 clones listed, under 95% were seen once. Sequences were derived from peripheral blood, sampled on day 0 of AZD1222 vaccination. These receptor sequences come from an adult in good health.

This clone was recorded a few times. The chain is built from TRBV30 and TRBJ1-5; D may be TRBD1 (5 bases). Germline CDR1 and CDR2: GTSNPN and SVGIG (reference sequence). V was clipped by 2 bases and J by 0 bases, with 8 bases between them. The CDR3 has 14 residues. The chain's CDR3 is CAWSKTDSNQPQHF. CDR3 nucleotides: TGTGCCTGGAGTAAGACAGATAGCAATCAGCCCCAGCATTTT.

The J gene is TRBJ2-7, the V gene TRBV28; D gene unclear. The CDR3 spans 12 residues. V was trimmed by 4 bases and J by 3 bases, leaving 7 bases between them. CDR1 MDHEN and CDR2 SYDVKM come from the germline V gene. The CDR3 nucleotides read TGTGCCAGCAGTTCTTCAATCTACGAGCAGTACTTC. Amino acid sequence: CASSSSIYEQYF.

This chain uses TRBV7-9 with TRBJ2-5; 7 bases map to TRBD2. The CDR3 is 17 residues long. Per germline, CDR1 SEHNR and CDR2 FQNEAQ (reference sequence). V was clipped by 0 bases and J by 5 bases; unmatched bases: 12. The CDR3 loop reads CASSLASTSAGMETQYF. CDR3 sequence (DNA): TGTGCCAGCAGCTTAGCCTCTACTAGCGCAGGAATGGAGACCCAGTACTTC.

This clone has just one count. The chain carries TRBV11-1 and TRBJ1-4; no clear D gene. Trimming shortened V by 4 bases and J by 0 bases, and 6 bases separated the two germline ends. Germline assignment: CDR1 SGHAT and CDR2 FQDESV (reference sequence). The CDR3 contains 14 residues. The CDR3 sequence: CASSWGTTNEKLFF. The CDR3 DNA is TGTGCCAGCAGCTGGGGTACAACTAATGAAAAACTGTTTTTT.

The chain combines TRBV7-2 with TRBJ2-7, with a possible D match to TRBD1 (5 bases). CDR3 length: 17 residues. Trimming removed 3 bases at V and 1 base at J, with 19 bases between. Germline CDR1 is SGHTA and CDR2 is FQGNSA. The CDR3 DNA sequence: TGTGCCAGCAGCTTTTTGGTAGGTTCAGGGCGTTCCTACGAGCAGTACTTC. Protein sequence: CASSFLVGSGRSYEQYF. The entire variable domain, with the rest obtained from reference TRBV7-2 and TRBJ2-7, is as follows: GAGVSQSPSNKVTEKGKDVELRCDPISGHTALYWYRQSLGQGLEFLIYFQGNSAPDKSGLPSDRFSAERTGGSVSTLTIQRTQQEDSAVYLCASSFLVGSGRSYEQYFGPGTRLTVT.

CDR3 DNA sequence: TGTGCCAGCAGCACCCACAGGGGCTCTGGAAACACCATATATTTT. Translating it yields CASSTHRGSGNTIYF. The J gene is TRBJ1-3, the V gene TRBV7-3; 7 nucleotides match TRBD1. The CDR3 extends over 15 amino acids. Trimming removed 5 bases from V and 0 bases from J; junction bases left unmatched: 4. In germline, CDR1 is SGHTA, CDR2 FQGTGA.

The chain combines TRBV19 with TRBJ1-5; D unresolved. Germline CDR1 reads LNHDA; CDR2 reads SQIVND (reference sequence). The CDR3 totals 14 residues. Trimming removed 5 bases at V and 5 bases at J, with 13 bases between. CDR3: CASSSGRFDQPQHF. The CDR3 coding sequence is TGTGCCAGTAGTTCGGGCCGCTTTGATCAGCCCCAGCATTTT.

The chain joins TRBV12-3 or TRBV12-4 to TRBJ1-2, with unresolved D. Trimming left V 5 bases short and J 2 bases short, with 6 bases between. This CDR3 has 12 amino acids. The CDR3 here is CASSPRNYGYTF. The CDR3 bases are TGTGCCAGCAGTCCACGGAACTATGGCTACACCTTC.

V usage is TRBV6-6 and J usage is TRBJ1-6; D may be TRBD1 (5 bases). Germline V gene sequence: CDR1 MNHNY, CDR2 SVGAGI (reference sequence). Trimming cost V 4 bases and J 8 bases, with 9 bases left between them. This CDR3 contains 13 residues. The CDR3: CASSLGRDSPLHF. The CDR3 DNA reads TGTGCCAGCAGTTTGGGGCGTGATTCACCCCTCCACTTT.

The V and J genes are TRBV7-2 and TRBJ2-7, with D perhaps TRBD1 (5 bases). The CDR3 is 13 residues long. Per the germline V gene, CDR1 is SGHTA and CDR2 is FQGNSA. Trimming shortened V by 2 bases and J by 4 bases, and 9 bases separated the two germline ends. CDR3 in amino acids: CASSLTKGYEQYF. Here the CDR3 DNA reads TGTGCCAGCAGCTTAACTAAGGGGTACGAGCAGTACTTC.

V gene TRBV7-2 combines with J gene TRBJ1-3; D not resolved. The CDR3 contains 14 residues. The V end was cut by 8 bases, the J end by 0 bases, with 11 bases between. CDR1 and CDR2 from the germline V gene are SGHTA and FQGNSA. Here the CDR3 DNA reads TGTGCCAGCTTACAGCCTAACTCTGGAAACACCATATATTTT. As protein: CASLQPNSGNTIYF.

The J gene is TRBJ1-4, the V gene TRBV3-1 (or the pseudogene TRBV3-2); possibly TRBD1 for D (6 bases). The CDR3 spans 14 residues. Trimming took 5 bases from V and 7 from J, leaving 14 bases between them. In germline, CDR1 is LGHDT, CDR2 YNNKEL (reference sequence). The CDR3 is CASSYNRETEKLFF. In DNA, the CDR3 is TGTGCCAGCAGCTACAACAGGGAGACTGAAAAACTGTTTTTT.

The rearrangement links TRBV5-1 to TRBJ2-2, with D perhaps TRBD2 (7 bases). This CDR3 region has 16 residues. With 3 bases removed from V and 5 bases from J, the gap between germline ends came to 17 bases. Germline CDR1 is SGHRS and CDR2 is YFSETQ. The CDR3 loop is CASSSEGGRLTGELFF. The CDR3 region has the DNA TGCGCCAGCAGCTCCGAGGGGGGGCGACTGACCGGGGAGCTGTTTTTT.

The CDR3 sequence: CASSPATVSSYEQYF. CDR3 DNA: TGTGCCAGCTCACCCGCGACGGTGAGCTCCTACGAGCAGTACTTC. V usage is TRBV18 and J usage is TRBJ2-7; D is uncertain. CDR1 and CDR2 (germline): KGHSH, LQKENI. The V gene lost 3 bases and the J gene lost 0 bases, with 12 bases spanning the gap. The CDR3 is 15 residues long.

The rearrangement joins TRBV28 to TRBJ2-3; a weak D match, TRBD2 (6 bases). V lost 8 bases, J lost 2 bases, and 14 bases lay in between. Germline lookup yields CDR1 MDHEN and CDR2 SYDVKM. This CDR3 spans 14 amino acids. CDR3 sequence reads: CASRRGGNTDTQYF. CDR3 coding DNA: TGTGCCAGCCGACGCGGAGGGAACACAGATACGCAGTATTTT.

V is TRBV6-5 and J is TRBJ2-7; TRBD1 might be the D (6 bases). V lost 9 bases, J lost 5 bases, and 11 bases lay in between. Per the germline V gene, CDR1 is MNHEY and CDR2 is SVGAGI. The CDR3 runs to 11 residues. Here the CDR3 DNA reads TGTGCCAGAACAGGGCACCACGAGCAGTACTTC. Residues: CARTGHHEQYF.